This record concerns one T cell receptor (beta chain) sequence. Primers included in the PCR were 60 Vbeta and 13 Jbeta primers. Profiling relied on immunoSEQ multiplex PCR, and the TCRdb table lists in-frame clones only, not all of them. The top ten hold about an eighth of the sample, which has 150,000 to 200,000 clones, approximately 80% seen once. The CDR3 totals 14 residues. Trimming cost V 2 bases and J 11 bases; bases outside gene matches: 9. Germline V gives CDR1 MNHEY, CDR2 SVGAGI. The data derive from a study of cytomegalovirus exposure and HLA in healthy donors. The V and J genes are TRBV6-5 and TRBJ1-5, with TRBD1 matching over 7 bases. The receptor was derived from a woman in her forties in good health and CMV-seronegative. Sample: PBMCs. CDR3 sequence reads: CASSYGQGDSTQHF. CDR3 nucleotides: TGTGCCAGCAGTTACGGCCAGGGGGATTCGACCCAGCATTTT.